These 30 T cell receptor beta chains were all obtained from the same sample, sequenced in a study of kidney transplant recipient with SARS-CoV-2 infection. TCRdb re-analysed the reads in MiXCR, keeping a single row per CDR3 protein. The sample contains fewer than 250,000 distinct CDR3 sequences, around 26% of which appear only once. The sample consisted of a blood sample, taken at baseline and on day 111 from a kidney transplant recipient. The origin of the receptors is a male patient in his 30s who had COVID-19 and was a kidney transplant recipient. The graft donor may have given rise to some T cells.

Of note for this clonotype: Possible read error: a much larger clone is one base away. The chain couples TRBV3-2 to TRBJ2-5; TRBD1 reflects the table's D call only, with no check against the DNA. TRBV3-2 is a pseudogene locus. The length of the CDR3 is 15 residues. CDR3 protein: CASGLIPGTEETQYF. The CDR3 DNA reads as TGTGCCAGCGGCCTCATCCCCGGGACAGAAGAGACCCAGTACTTC.

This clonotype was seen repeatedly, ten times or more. The CDR3 reads CASSSGLKAGKTYGYTF. The CDR3 DNA reads as TGTGCCAGCAGCAGCGGGCTTAAGGCTGGAAAGACCTATGGCTACACCTTC. The chain employs TRBV11-1 and TRBJ1-2; D is unclear. V lost 5 bases and J 4 bases, leaving 23 bases between the germline ends. CDR3 length: 17 amino acids. Germline-derived CDR1 and CDR2 are SGHAT and FQDESV (reference sequence).

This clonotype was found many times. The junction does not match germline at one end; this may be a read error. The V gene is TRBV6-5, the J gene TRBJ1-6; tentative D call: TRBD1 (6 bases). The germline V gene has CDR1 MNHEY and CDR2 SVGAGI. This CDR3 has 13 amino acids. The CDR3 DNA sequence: TGTGCCAGCAGTACCTATGCAGGGGATGCGGGCGTTTTT. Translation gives CASSTYAGDAGVF.

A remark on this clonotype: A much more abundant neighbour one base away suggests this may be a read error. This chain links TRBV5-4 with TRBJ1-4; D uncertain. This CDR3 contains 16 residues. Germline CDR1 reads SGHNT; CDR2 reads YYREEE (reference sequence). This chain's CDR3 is CAGSLAGRSSNEKLFF. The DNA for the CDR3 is TGTGCCGGCAGCTTGGCGGGGAGGAGCTCTAATGAAAAACTGTTTTTT.

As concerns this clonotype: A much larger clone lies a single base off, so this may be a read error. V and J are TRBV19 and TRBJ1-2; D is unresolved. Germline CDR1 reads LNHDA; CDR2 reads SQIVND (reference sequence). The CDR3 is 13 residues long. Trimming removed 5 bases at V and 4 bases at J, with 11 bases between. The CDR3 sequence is CASSSTHSYGYTF. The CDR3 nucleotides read TGTGCCAGTAGTTCGACACACTCCTATGGCTACACCTTC.

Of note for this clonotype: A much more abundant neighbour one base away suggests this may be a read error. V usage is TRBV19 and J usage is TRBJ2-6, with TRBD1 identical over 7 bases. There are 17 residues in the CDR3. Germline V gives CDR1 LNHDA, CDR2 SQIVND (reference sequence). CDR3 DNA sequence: TGTGCCAGTAGGAGGGGCAGGGGGATCTCTGGGGCCAACGTCCTGGCTTTC. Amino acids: CASRRGRGISGANVLAF.

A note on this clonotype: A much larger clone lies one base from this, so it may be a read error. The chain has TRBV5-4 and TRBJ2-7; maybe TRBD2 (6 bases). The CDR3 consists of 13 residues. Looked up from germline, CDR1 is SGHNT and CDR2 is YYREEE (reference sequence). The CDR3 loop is CANSLRSGVEQYF. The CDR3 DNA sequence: TGTGCCAACAGCTTGAGATCGGGGGTCGAGCAGTACTTC.

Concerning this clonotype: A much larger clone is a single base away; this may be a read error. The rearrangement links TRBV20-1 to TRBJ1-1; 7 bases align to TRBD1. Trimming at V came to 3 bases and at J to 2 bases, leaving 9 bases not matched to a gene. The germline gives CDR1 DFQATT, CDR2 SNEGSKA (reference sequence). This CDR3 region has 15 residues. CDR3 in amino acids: CSARNGQAINTEAFF. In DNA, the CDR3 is TGCAGTGCTAGGAACGGACAGGCGATTAACACTGAAGCTTTCTTT.

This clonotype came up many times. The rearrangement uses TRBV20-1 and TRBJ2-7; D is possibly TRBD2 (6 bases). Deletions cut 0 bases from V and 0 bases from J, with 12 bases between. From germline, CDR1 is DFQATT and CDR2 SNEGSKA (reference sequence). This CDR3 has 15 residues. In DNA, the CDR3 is TGCAGTGCTAGAGATGTGGCGGGACCCTCCTACGAGCAGTACTTC. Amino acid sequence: CSARDVAGPSYEQYF.

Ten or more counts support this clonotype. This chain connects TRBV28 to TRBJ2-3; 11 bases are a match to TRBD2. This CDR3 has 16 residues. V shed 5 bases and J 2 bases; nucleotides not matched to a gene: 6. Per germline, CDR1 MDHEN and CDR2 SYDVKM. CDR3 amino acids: CASSPGTSGLTDTQYF. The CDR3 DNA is TGTGCCAGCAGTCCCGGGACTAGCGGCCTCACAGATACGCAGTATTTT.

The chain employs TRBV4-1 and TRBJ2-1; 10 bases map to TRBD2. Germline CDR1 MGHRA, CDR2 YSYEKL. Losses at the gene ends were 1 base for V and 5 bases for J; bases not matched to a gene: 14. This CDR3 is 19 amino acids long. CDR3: CASSQVGLAATDANNEQFF. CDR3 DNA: TGCGCCAGCAGCCAAGTCGGACTAGCGGCCACGGACGCGAACAATGAGCAGTTCTTC.

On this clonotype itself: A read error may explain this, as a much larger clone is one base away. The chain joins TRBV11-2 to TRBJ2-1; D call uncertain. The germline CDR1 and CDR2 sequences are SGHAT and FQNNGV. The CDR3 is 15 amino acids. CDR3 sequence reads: CVSSLSVSSYNEQFF. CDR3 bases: TGTGTCAGCAGCTTATCAGTGAGCTCCTACAATGAGCAGTTCTTC.

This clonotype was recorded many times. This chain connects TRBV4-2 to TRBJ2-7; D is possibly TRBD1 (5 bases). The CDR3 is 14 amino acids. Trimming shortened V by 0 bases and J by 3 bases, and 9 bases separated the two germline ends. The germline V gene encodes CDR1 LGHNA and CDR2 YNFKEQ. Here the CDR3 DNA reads TGTGCCAGCAGCCAAGAAGGCAGGGACTACGAGCAGTACTTC. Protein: CASSQEGRDYEQYF.

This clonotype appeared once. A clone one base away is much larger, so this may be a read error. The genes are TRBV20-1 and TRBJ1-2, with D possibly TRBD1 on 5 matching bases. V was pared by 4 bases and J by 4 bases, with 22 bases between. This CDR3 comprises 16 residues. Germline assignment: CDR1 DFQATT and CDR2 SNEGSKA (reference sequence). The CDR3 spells CSANNRLFRRTYGYTF. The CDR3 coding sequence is TGCAGTGCTAATAACAGGCTGTTTCGAAGGACCTATGGCTACACCTTC.

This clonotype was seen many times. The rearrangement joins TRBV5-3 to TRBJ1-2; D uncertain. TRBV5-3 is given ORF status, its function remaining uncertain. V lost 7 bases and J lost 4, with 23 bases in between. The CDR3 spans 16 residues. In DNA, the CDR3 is TGTGCCAGAGGGCAAATAGTGGTGAGAAAGACCTATGGCTACACCTTC. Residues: CARGQIVVRKTYGYTF.

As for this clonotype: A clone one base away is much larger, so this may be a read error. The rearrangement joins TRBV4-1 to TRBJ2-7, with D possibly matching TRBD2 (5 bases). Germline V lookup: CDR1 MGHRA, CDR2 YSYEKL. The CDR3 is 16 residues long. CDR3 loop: CASSQPLAGNSCEQYF. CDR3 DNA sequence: TGCGCCAGCAGCCAACCCTTGGCGGGTAACTCCTGCGAGCAGTACTTC.

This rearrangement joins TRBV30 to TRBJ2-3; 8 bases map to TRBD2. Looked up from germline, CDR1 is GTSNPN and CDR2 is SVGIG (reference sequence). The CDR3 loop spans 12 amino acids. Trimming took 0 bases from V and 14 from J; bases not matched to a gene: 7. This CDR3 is CAWSVGGGPSYF. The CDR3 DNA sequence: TGTGCCTGGAGTGTAGGCGGGGGGCCCTCGTATTTT. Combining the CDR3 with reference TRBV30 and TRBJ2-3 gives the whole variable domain SQTIHQWPATLVQPVGSPLSLECTVEGTSNPNLYWYRQAAGRGLQLLFYSVGIGQISSEVPQNLSASRPQDRQFILSSKKLLLSDSGFYLCAWSVGGGPSYFGPGTRLTVL.

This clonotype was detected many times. The DNA of the CDR3 is TGTGCCAGCAGCGCCCAGGGTGAAGCTTTCTTT. Translating it yields CASSAQGEAFF. J is TRBJ1-1 and V is TRBV13; possible D gene TRBD1, 5 bases. CDR1 is PRHDT and CDR2 is FYEKMQ in the germline V gene (reference sequence). There are 11 residues in the CDR3. V was clipped by 5 bases and J by 7 bases, with 8 bases between them.

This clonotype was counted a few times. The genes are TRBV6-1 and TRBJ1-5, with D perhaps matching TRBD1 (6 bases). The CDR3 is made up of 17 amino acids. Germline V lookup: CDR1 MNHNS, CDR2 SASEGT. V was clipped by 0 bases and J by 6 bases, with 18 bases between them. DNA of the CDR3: TGTGCCAGCAGTGAAGCCCCGAACAGGGTGGTGCGTCAGCCCCAGCATTTT. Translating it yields CASSEAPNRVVRQPQHF.

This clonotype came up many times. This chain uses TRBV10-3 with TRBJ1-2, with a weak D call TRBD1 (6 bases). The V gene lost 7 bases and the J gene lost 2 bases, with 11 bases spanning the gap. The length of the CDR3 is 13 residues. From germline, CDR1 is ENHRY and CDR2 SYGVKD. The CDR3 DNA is TGTGCCATCACCCAAACAGGGAACTATGGCTACACCTTC. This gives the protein CAITQTGNYGYTF.

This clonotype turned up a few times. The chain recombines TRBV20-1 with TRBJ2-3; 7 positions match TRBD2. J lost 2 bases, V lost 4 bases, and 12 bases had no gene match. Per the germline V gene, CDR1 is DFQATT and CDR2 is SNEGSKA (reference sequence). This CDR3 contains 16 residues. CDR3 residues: CSAIQRGSGYTDTQYF. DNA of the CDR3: TGCAGTGCTATCCAGAGGGGTAGCGGGTACACAGATACGCAGTATTTT.

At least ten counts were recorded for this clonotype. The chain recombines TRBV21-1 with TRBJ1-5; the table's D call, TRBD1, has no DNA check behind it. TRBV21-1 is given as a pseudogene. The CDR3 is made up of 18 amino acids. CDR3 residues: CASSPTGGPAIGNQPQHF. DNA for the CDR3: TGTGCCAGCAGCCCTACAGGCGGCCCAGCTATTGGCAATCAGCCCCAGCATTTT.

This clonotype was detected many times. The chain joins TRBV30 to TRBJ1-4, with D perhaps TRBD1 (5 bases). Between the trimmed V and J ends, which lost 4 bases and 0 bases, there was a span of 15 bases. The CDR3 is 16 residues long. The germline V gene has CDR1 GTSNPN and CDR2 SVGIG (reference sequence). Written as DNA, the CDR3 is TGTGCCTGGAAGCCAGGGATGGTCCCAACTAATGAAAAACTGTTTTTT. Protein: CAWKPGMVPTNEKLFF. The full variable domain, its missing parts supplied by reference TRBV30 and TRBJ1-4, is SQTIHQWPATLVQPVGSPLSLECTVEGTSNPNLYWYRQAAGRGLQLLFYSVGIGQISSEVPQNLSASRPQDRQFILSSKKLLLSDSGFYLCAWKPGMVPTNEKLFFGSGTQLSVL.

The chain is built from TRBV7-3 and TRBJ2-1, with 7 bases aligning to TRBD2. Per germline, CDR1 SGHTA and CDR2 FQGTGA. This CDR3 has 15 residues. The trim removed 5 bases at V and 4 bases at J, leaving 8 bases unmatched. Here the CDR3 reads CASSVLSGVYNEQFF. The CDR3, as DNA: TGTGCCAGCAGCGTCCTCAGCGGGGTTTACAATGAGCAGTTCTTC.

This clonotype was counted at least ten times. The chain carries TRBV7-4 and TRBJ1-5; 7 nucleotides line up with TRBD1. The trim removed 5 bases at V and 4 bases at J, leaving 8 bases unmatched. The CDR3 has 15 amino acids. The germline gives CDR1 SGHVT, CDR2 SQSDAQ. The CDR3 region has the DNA TGTGCCAGCAGCCCGTGCCACAGGGGAAATCAGCCCCAGCATTTT. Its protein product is CASSPCHRGNQPQHF.

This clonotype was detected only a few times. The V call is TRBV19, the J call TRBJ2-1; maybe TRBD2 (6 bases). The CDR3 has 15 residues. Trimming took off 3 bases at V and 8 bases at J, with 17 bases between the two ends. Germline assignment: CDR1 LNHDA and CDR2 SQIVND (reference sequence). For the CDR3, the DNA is TGTGCCAGTAGTATTGGAGGGTGGGGGTTTGATGAGCAGTTCTTC. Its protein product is CASSIGGWGFDEQFF.

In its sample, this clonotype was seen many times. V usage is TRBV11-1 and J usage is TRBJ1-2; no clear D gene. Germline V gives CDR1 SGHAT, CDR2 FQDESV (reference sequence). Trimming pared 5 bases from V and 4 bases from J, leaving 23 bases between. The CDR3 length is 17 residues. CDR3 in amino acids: CASSEICKAGKTYGYTF. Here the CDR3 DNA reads TGTGCCAGCAGCGAAATATGTAAGGCTGGAAAGACCTATGGCTACACCTTC.

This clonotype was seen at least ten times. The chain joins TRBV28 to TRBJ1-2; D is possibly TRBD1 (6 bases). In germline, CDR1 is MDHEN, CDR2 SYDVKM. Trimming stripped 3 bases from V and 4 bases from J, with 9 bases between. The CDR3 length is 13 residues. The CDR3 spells CASSLDSAYGYTF. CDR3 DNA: TGTGCCAGCAGTTTGGACAGTGCCTATGGCTACACCTTC.

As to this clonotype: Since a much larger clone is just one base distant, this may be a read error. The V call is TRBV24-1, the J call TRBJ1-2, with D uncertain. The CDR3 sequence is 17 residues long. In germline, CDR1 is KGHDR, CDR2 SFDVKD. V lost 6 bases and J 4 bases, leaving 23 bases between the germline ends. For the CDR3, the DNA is TGTGCCACCAGTATTGATGTTAGTACCAGAAAGACCTATGGCTACACCTTC. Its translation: CATSIDVSTRKTYGYTF.

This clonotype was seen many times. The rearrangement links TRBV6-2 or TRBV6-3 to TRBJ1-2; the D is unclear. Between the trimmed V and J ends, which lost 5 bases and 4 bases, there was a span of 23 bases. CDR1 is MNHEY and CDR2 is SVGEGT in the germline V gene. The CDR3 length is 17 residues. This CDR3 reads CASSQVDCIGKTYGYTF. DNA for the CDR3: TGTGCCAGCAGTCAAGTTGACTGCATCGGAAAGACCTATGGCTACACCTTC.